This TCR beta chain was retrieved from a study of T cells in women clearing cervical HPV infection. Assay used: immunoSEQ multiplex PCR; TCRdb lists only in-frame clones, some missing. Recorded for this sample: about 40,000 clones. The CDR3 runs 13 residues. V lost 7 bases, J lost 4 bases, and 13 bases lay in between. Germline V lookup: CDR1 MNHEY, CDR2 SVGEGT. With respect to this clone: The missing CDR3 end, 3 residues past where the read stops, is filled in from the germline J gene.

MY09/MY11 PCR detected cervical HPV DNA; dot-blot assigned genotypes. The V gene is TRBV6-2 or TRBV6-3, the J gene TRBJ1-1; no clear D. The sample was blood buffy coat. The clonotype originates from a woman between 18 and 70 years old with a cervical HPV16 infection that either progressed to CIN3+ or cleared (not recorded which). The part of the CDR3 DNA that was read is TGTGCCAGCACTTCTTTATTATTCACTGAA. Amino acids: CASTSLLFTE. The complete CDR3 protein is CASTSLLFTEAFF.